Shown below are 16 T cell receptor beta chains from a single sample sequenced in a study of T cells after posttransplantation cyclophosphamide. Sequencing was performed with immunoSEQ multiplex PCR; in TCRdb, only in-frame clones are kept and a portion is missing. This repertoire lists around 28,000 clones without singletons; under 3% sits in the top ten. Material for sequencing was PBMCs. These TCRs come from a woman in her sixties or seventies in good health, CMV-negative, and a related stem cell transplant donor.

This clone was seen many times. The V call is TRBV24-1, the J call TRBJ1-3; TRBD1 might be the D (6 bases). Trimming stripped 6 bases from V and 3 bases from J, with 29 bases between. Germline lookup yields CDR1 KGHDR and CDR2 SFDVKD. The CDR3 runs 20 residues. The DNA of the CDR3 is TGTGCCACCAGTAGGGGGGGAAGGGGGATACAGGGTAAAGGTGGAAACACCATATATTTT. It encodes CATSRGGRGIQGKGGNTIYF.

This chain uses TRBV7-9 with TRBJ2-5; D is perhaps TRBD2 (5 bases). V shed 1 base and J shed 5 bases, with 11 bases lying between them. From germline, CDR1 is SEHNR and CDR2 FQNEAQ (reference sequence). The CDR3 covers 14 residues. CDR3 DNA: TGTGCCAGCAGCTTAGGGACTGGGCACGAGACCCAGTACTTC. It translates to CASSLGTGHETQYF.

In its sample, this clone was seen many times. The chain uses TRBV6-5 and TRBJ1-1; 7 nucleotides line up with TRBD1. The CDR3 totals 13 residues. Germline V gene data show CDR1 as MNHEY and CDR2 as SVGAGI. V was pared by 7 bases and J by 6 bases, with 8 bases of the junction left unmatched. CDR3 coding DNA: TGTGCCAGCACCCGGCAGGGGGTGGCTGAAGCTTTCTTT. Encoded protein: CASTRQGVAEAFF.

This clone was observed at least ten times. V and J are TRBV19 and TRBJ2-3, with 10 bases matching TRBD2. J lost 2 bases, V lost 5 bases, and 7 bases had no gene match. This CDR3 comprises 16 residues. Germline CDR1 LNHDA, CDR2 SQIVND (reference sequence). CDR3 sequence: CASSPLAGAYTDTQYF. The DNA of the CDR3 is TGTGCCAGTAGTCCTCTAGCGGGGGCCTACACAGATACGCAGTATTTT. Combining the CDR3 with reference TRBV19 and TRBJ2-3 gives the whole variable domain DGGITQSPKYLFRKEGQNVTLSCEQNLNHDAMYWYRQDPGQGLRLIYYSQIVNDFQKGDIAEGYSVSREKKESFPLTVTSAQKNPTAFYLCASSPLAGAYTDTQYFGPGTRLTVL.

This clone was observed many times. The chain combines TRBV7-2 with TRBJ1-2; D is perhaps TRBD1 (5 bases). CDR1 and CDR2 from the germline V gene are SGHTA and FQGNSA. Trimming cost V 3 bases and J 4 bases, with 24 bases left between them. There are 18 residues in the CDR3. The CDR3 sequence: CASSLPKIGATRGYGYTF. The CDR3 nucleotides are TGTGCCAGCAGCTTGCCGAAAATTGGGGCAACCCGTGGCTATGGCTACACCTTC.

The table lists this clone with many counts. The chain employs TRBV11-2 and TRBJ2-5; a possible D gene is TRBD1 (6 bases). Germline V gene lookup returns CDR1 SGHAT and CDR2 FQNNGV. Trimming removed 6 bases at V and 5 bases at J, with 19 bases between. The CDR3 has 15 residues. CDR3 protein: CASRGQQGHRETQYF. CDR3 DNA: TGTGCCAGCAGGGGACAACAGGGACACCGGGAGACCCAGTACTTC.

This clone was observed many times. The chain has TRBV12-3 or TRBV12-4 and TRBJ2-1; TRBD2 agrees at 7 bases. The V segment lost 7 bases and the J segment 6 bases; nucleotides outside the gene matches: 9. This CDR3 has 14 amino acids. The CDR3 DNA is TGTGCCAGCACCTCGACTAGCTTAGTCAATGAGCAGTTCTTC. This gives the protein CASTSTSLVNEQFF.

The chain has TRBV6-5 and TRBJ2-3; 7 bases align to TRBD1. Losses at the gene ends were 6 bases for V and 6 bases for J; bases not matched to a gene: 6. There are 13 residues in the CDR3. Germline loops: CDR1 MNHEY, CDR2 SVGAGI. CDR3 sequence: CASRGTEVDTQYF. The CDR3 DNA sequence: TGTGCCAGCAGAGGGACAGAAGTCGATACGCAGTATTTT.

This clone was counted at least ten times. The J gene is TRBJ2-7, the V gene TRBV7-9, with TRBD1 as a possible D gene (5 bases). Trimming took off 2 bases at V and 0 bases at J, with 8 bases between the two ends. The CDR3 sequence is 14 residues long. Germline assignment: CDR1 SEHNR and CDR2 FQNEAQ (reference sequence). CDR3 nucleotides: TGTGCCAGCAGCTTACAGGGTTACTCCTACGAGCAGTACTTC. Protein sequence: CASSLQGYSYEQYF.

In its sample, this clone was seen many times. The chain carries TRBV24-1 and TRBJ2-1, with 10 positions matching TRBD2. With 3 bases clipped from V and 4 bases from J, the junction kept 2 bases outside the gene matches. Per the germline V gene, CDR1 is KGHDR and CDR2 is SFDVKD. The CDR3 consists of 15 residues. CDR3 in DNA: TGTGCCACCAGTGATATAGCGGGGGGATACAATGAGCAGTTCTTC. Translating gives CATSDIAGGYNEQFF.

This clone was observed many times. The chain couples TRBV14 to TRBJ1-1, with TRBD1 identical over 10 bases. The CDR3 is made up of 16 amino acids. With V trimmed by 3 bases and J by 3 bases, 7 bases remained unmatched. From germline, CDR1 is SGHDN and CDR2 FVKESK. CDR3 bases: TGTGCCAGCAGCCACAGACAGGGGGCTTGGGACACTGAAGCTTTCTTT. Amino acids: CASSHRQGAWDTEAFF.

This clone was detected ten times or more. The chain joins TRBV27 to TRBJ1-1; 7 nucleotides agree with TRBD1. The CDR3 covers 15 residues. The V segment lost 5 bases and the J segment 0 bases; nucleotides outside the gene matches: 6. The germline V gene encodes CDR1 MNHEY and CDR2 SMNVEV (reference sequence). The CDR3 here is CASSTLGQLNTEAFF. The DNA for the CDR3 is TGTGCCAGCAGTACGCTGGGACAGTTGAACACTGAAGCTTTCTTT.

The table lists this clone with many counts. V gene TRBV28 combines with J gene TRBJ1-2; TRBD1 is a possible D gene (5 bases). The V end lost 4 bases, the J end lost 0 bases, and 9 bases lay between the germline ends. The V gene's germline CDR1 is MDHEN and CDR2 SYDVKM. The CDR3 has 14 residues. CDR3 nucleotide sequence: TGTGCCAGCAGTTCAACAGGACCTAACTATGGCTACACCTTC. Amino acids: CASSSTGPNYGYTF.

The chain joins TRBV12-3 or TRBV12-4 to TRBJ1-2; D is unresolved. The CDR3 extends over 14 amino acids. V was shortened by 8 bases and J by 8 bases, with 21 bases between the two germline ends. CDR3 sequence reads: CASGSAGIKGGYTF. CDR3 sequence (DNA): TGTGCCAGCGGGTCAGCCGGAATCAAGGGCGGCTACACCTTC.

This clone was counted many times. CDR3 sequence (DNA): TGTGCCAGCAGTGCAACCCGGGACAGAGAGTTCGAGCAGTACTTC. Its protein is CASSATRDREFEQYF. The chain links TRBV28 to TRBJ2-7; 7 bases are shared with TRBD1. CDR3 length: 15 residues. The V gene's germline CDR1 is MDHEN and CDR2 SYDVKM. The trim removed 5 bases at V and 6 bases at J, leaving 13 bases unmatched.

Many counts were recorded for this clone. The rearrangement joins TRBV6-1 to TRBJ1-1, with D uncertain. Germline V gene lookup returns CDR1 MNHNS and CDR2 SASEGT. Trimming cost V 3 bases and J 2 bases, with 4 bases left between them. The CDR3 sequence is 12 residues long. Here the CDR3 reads CASSDRNTEAFF. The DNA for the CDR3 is TGTGCCAGCAGTGACAGAAACACTGAAGCTTTCTTT.